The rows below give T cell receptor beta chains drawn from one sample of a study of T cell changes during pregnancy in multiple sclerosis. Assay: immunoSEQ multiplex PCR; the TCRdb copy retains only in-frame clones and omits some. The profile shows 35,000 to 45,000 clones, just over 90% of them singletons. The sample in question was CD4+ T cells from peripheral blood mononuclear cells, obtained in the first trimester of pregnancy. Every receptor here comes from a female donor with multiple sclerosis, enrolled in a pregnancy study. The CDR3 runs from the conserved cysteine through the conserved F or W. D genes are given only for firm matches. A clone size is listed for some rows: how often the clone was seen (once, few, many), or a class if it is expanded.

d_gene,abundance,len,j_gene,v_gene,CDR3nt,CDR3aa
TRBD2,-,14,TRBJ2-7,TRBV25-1,TGTGCCAGCAGTGAGCCGGGGGGGCCCTACGAGCAGTACTTC,CASSEPGGPYEQYF
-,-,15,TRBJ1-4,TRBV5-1,TGCGCCAGCAGCTTGGCCGGGTCCCCGGGAGAAAAACTGTTTTTT,CASSLAGSPGEKLFF
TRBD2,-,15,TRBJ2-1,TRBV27,TGTGCCAGCAGTCTCCGACTAGCGGGAGGGAATGAGCAGTTCTTC,CASSLRLAGGNEQFF
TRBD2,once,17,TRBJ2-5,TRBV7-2,TGTGCCAGCAGCCTGCGAGGACTAGCGGGGTTCCAAGAGACCCAGTACTTC,CASSLRGLAGFQETQYF
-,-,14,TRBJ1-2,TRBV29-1,TGCAGCGTGGGCCCCCTGGAGGGAACTGCTGGCTACACCTTC,CSVGPLEGTAGYTF
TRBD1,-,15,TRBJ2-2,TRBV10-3,TGTGCCATCAGCCCCCCGACAGGGGGCACCGGGGAGCTGTTTTTT,CAISPPTGGTGELFF
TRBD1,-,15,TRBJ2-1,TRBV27,TGTGCCAGCAGTTTATCGCCCATTGGGACAGTTGAGCAGTTCTTC,CASSLSPIGTVEQFF
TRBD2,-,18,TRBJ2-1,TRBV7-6,TGTGCCAGCAGCCCTACCCATATAGCGGGAGGGAGGTACAATGAGCAGTTCTTC,CASSPTHIAGGRYNEQFF
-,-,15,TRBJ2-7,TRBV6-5,TGTGCCAGCAGACGTGACAGGTTGAATACCTACGAGCAGTACTTC,CASRRDRLNTYEQYF
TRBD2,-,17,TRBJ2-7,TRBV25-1,TGTGCCAGCATTTCAGGGGGGCTAGCGGGAGCCGATTACGAGCAGTACTTC,CASISGGLAGADYEQYF
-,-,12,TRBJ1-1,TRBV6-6,TGTGCCAGCAGTTGGAGAAGTCCTGAAGCTTTCTTT,CASSWRSPEAFF
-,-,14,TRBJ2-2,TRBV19,TGTGCCAGTAAGGGGGAGCCGAACACCGGGGAGCTGTTTTTT,CASKGEPNTGELFF
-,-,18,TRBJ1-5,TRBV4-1,TGCGCCAGCAGCCAATCACTTCCCCAGGGAGGTTGGGGTCAGCCCCAGCATTTT,CASSQSLPQGGWGQPQHF
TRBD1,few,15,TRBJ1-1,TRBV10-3,TGTGCCATCAGTCCCGGGACAGGGGGCAACGCTGAAGCTTTCTTT,CAISPGTGGNAEAFF
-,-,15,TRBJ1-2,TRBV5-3,TGTGCCAGAAGCCCAAGACCCGGAGAAAACTATGGCTACACCTTC,CARSPRPGENYGYTF
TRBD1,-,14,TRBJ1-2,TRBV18,TGTGCCAGCTCACCGACCGGGACAGACTATGGCTACACCTTC,CASSPTGTDYGYTF
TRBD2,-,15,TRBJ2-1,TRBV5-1,TGCGCCAGTTCAACAAGCGGGGGCCCCTACAATGAGCAGTTCTTC,CASSTSGGPYNEQFF
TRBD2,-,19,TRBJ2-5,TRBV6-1,TGTGCCAGCAGTGAAAAAGCCTGGAGCGGGAGGGAGAGGCGAGAGACCCAGTACTTC,CASSEKAWSGRERRETQYF
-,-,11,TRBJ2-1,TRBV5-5,TGTGCCAGCAGCTTGGGACAGGCCGGGTTCTTC,CASSLGQAGFF
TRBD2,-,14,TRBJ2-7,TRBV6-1,TGTGCCAGCGGTGGGAGGGACGTTTCCTACGAGCAGTACTTC,CASGGRDVSYEQYF
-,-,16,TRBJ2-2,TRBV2,TGTGCCAGCAGTGGAACTAGAGGGCGCGGCACCGGGGAGCTGTTTTTT,CASSGTRGRGTGELFF
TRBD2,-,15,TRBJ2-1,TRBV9,TGTGCCAGCAGCGTAAACGGACTAGCGTACAATGAGCAGTTCTTC,CASSVNGLAYNEQFF
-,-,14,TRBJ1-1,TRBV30,TGTGCCTGGATCCCAAGGAGGGTTAACACTGAAGCTTTCTTT,CAWIPRRVNTEAFF
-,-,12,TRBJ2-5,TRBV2,TGTGCTCGCACGTTCGGGGGAGAGACCCAGTACTTC,CARTFGGETQYF
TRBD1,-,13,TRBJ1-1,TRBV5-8,TGTGCCAGCAGCTTCGACAGGGGCGCTGAAGCTTTCTTT,CASSFDRGAEAFF
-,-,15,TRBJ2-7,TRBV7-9,TGTGCCAGCAGCTTATGGAACAGGGACCCCTACGAGCAGTACTTC,CASSLWNRDPYEQYF
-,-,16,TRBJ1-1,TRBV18,TGTGCCAGCTCACCACCAGCGGGAAGGGCCGGCACTGAAGCTTTCTTT,CASSPPAGRAGTEAFF
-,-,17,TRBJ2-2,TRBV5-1,TGCGCCAGCAGCTTGGTAGGGGCAGGAGTGAACACCGGGGAGCTGTTTTTT,CASSLVGAGVNTGELFF
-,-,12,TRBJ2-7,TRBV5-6,TGTGCCAGCAGCTTGCTGGGGACTGGGCAGTACTTC,CASSLLGTGQYF
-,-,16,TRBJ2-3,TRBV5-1,TGCGCCAGCAGCTCCGGGACTCCTAAACATGGAGATACGCAGTATTTT,CASSSGTPKHGDTQYF
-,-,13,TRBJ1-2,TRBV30,TGTGCCTGCGCTAGCGGGGCAGGCGGTGGCTACACCTTC,CACASGAGGGYTF
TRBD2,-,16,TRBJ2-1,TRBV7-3,TGTGCCAGCAGCTTACTGGGACTAGCGGGAGATAATGAGCAGTTCTTC,CASSLLGLAGDNEQFF
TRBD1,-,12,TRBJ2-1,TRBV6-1,TGTGCCAGCAGGTTTTTACAGGGGGAGCAGTTCTTC,CASRFLQGEQFF
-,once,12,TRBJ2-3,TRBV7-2,TGTGCCAGCAGCCCTCCCACAGATACGCAGTATTTT,CASSPPTDTQYF
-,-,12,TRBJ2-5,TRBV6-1,TGTGCCAGCTCAGGAGGGAAAGAGACCCAGTACTTC,CASSGGKETQYF
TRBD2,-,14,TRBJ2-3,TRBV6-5,TGTGCCAGCAGTCCTAGCGGGAGCACAGATACGCAGTATTTT,CASSPSGSTDTQYF
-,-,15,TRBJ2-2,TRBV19,TGTGCCAGTAGTGCGACACAGGGTTGGACCGGGGAGCTGTTTTTT,CASSATQGWTGELFF
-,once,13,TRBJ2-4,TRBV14,TGTGCCAGCAGCCAAGCAATCCAAAACATTCAGTACTTC,CASSQAIQNIQYF
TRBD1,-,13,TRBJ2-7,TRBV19,TGTGCCAGTAGTACAGACAGGGCACACGAGCAGTACTTC,CASSTDRAHEQYF
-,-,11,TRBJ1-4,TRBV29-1,TGCAGCGTTGGAGGGGGTGAAAAACTGTTTTTT,CSVGGGEKLFF
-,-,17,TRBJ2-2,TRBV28,TGTGCCAGCAGTTACCTCCACTCAGGGCCGAACACCGGGGAGCTGTTTTTT,CASSYLHSGPNTGELFF
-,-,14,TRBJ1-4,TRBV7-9,TGTGCCAGCAGCTTTGGCAGGGGCGGAGAAAAACTGTTTTTT,CASSFGRGGEKLFF
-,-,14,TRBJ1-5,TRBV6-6,TGTGCCAGCAGTCAGGGGACGCCTAATCAGCCCCAGCATTTT,CASSQGTPNQPQHF
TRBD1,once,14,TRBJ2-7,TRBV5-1,TGCGCCAGCAGCTCTGACGGGACAGCCTACGAGCAGTACTTC,CASSSDGTAYEQYF
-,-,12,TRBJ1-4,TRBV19,TGTGCCAGTAAAAGGGGTATTGAAAAACTGTTTTTT,CASKRGIEKLFF
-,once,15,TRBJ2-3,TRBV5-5,TGTGCCAGCAGCTTGGCGGGGACTAGCACAGATACGCAGTATTTT,CASSLAGTSTDTQYF
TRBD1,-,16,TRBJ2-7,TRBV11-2,TGTGCCAGCAGCCCAATCGGACAGGGGAGCTCCTACGAGCAGTACTTC,CASSPIGQGSSYEQYF
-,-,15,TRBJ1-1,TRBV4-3,TGCGCCAGCAGCCAAGTTATCAGGGGGAACACTGAAGCTTTCTTT,CASSQVIRGNTEAFF
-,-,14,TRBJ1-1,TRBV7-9,TGTGCCAGCAGCTTACAGGGAGGGCACACTGAAGCTTTCTTT,CASSLQGGHTEAFF
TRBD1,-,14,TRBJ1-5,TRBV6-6,TGTGCCAGCACCTGGACAGGGGGCAATCAGCCCCAGCATTTT,CASTWTGGNQPQHF
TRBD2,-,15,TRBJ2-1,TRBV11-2,TGTGCCAGCAGCTTTACTAGCGGGGCCTACAATGAGCAGTTCTTC,CASSFTSGAYNEQFF
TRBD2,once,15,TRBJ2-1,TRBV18,TGTGCCAGCTCACCACCGGGACTAGCGGGGGGGCGGTCGGTCTTC,CASSPPGLAGGRSVF
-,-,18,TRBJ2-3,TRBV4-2,TGTGCCAGCAGCCAAATATTGGCCAGTGGGGGGGCCGCAGATACGCAGTATTTT,CASSQILASGGAADTQYF
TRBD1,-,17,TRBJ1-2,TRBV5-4,TGTGCCAGCAGCACCTCCGGGACAGGATACTCTAACTATGGCTACACCTTC,CASSTSGTGYSNYGYTF
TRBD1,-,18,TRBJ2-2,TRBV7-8,TGTGCCAGCAGCTTAGCGGATCGGACAGGCGCGAACACCGGGGAGCTGTTTTTT,CASSLADRTGANTGELFF
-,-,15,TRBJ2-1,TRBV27,TGTGCCAGCAGTTCGCTGGGACAAGGGTCCCAAGAGCAGTTCTTC,CASSSLGQGSQEQFF
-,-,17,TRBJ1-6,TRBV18,TGTGCCAGCTCACCACCGCCCTTGAGCTCCTATAATTCACCCCTCCACTTT,CASSPPPLSSYNSPLHF
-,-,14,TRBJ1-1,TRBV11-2,TGTGCCAGCAGCTTAGTCCCAGGCGGGACTGAAGCTTTCTTT,CASSLVPGGTEAFF
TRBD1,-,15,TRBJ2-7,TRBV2,TGTGCCAGCAGTGACCCGGGACAGGGATTCTACGAGCAGTACTTC,CASSDPGQGFYEQYF